This T cell receptor (beta chain) was identified in a study of T cell repertoires in cytomegalovirus infection. The overall study: CMV infection and matching HLA type were both indicated by public TCR beta signatures. General study findings and limits: HLA-C-restricted CMV-specific TCR beta clonotypes were dominant in the ex vivo response.

The germline V gene has CDR1 ENHRY and CDR2 SYGVKD. This CDR3 is built from 14 residues. Trimming cost V 2 bases and J 2 bases, with 8 bases left between them. About this clonotype: Its antigen is as yet unknown.

A single record per CDR3 protein comes from TCRdb applying MiXCR to the reads. The table records around 260,000 distinct CDR3 sequences, roughly 24% of them present only once. The source material was PBMCs. The origin of this receptor is a human donor in good health (CMV status not recorded). Some clones in this sample may be carry-over from other donors' samples. V is TRBV10-3 and J is TRBJ2-3; TRBD1 is a possible D gene (5 bases). The CDR3 nucleotides are TGTGCCATCAGTGAGCTCAGGGACACAGATACGCAGTATTTT. It specifies CAISELRDTDTQYF.